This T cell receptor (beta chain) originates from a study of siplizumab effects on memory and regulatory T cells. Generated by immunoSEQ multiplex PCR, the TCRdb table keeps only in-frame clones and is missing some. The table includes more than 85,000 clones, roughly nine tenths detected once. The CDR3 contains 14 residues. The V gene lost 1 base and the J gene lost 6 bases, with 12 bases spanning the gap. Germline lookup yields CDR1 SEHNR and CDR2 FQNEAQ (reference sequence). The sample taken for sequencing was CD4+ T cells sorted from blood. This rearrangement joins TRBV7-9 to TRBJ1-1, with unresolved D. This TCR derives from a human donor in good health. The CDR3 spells CASSLETRPAEAFF. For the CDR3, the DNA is TGTGCCAGCAGCTTAGAGACCCGACCGGCTGAAGCTTTCTTT.